This T cell receptor beta chain stems from a study of sequential checkpoint blockade in melanoma. Background on the study: First-line arms were nivolumab then ipilimumab, or the reverse, randomized 1:1. About two dozen patients had matched tumor biopsies before treatment and at week 13 after nivolumab or ipilimumab alone. TCRbeta immunosequencing was performed on DNA from 85 to 100 pretreatment melanoma tumor samples.

Noted treatment: randomized to nivolumab then ipilimumab (arm A) or the reverse (arm B). This clone was seen a single time. V lost 3 bases to trimming and J lost 2 bases; unmatched junction nucleotides: 15. The CDR3 sequence is 20 residues long. Germline values: CDR1 KGHSH, CDR2 LQKENI. Some clones are missing from TCRdb's copy, which holds only in-frame ones; the method was immunoSEQ multiplex PCR. The profile shows about 7,300 clones, around 22% of them singletons. Material: tumor tissue (inferred from file names), obtained from a patient given nivolumab and ipilimumab in sequence. The TCR originated in a human donor with melanoma. The chain carries TRBV18 and TRBJ2-1; 11 bases agree with TRBD2. The CDR3 nucleotides read TGTGCCAGCTCACCTCGAGATTTAGCGGGAGGGCTCTGGGCCTACAATGAGCAGTTCTTC. It specifies CASSPRDLAGGLWAYNEQFF.